This T cell receptor beta chain was captured by sequencing in a study of blood T cell repertoires in COVID-19. For the study at large: Both acute and convalescent COVID-19 samples were obtained from the United States, Italy and Spain.

Sequenced by immunoSEQ multiplex PCR; TCRdb stores in-frame clones only, minus some. Of about 190,000 clones in the sample, approximately 80% were seen once. V was shortened by 5 bases and J by 2 bases, with 15 bases between the two germline ends. Germline V CDR1 and CDR2: SGHTA, FQGNSA. This CDR3 region has 15 residues. The sequence derives from a woman aged 45-65 years with acute or convalescent COVID-19. What was sequenced was peripheral blood. The gene calls are TRBV7-2 and TRBJ2-5; maybe TRBD2 (5 bases). CDR3 nucleotide sequence: TGTGCCAGCAGCAACCCTAGCTCACCACAAGAGACCCAGTACTTC. This codes for CASSNPSSPQETQYF.